The 30 T cell receptor beta chains listed next were all sequenced from one sample in a study of blood T cell repertoires in COVID-19. The assay was immunoSEQ multiplex PCR, and TCRdb's table has in-frame clones only and misses some. The table lists about 74,000 clones, about 87% of them singletons. Sequencing was carried out using peripheral blood. Every receptor here comes from a woman older than 75 with acute or convalescent COVID-19.

The genes are TRBV5-6 and TRBJ1-1; D not certain. CDR3 size: 15 residues. CDR1 and CDR2 from the germline V gene are SGHDT and YYEEEE. Trimming pared 0 bases from V and 0 bases from J, leaving 9 bases between. CDR3 in amino acids: CASSLVAVLNTEAFF. CDR3 coding DNA: TGTGCCAGCAGCTTGGTTGCAGTACTGAACACTGAAGCTTTCTTT.

This chain connects TRBV6-6 to TRBJ1-2, with D possibly TRBD1 on 6 matching bases. Trimming removed 2 bases from V and 0 bases from J, with 10 bases in between. Per germline, CDR1 MNHNY and CDR2 SVGAGI (reference sequence). CDR3 length: 15 amino acids. CDR3 protein: CASSYGGDPNYGYTF. The CDR3 DNA reads as TGTGCCAGCAGTTACGGGGGCGACCCTAACTATGGCTACACCTTC.

V gene TRBV9 combines with J gene TRBJ2-7; D gene uncertain. This CDR3 has 13 amino acids. V was trimmed by 1 base and J by 4 bases, leaving 9 bases between them. Germline V gene sequence: CDR1 SGDLS, CDR2 YYNGEE. The CDR3 bases are TGTGCCAGCAGCGTAAGTGGCGGATACGAGCAGTACTTC. Its translation: CASSVSGGYEQYF.

The chain uses TRBV4-3 and TRBJ1-1; the match to TRBD1 covers 8 bases. Germline values: CDR1 LGHNA, CDR2 YSLEER. The V gene end was trimmed by 1 base and the J gene end by 5 bases; junction bases not matched to a gene: 9. The CDR3 sequence is 16 residues long. The CDR3 here is CASSQGSGGLRTEAFF. The CDR3 region has the DNA TGCGCCAGCAGCCAAGGGTCAGGGGGCTTGAGAACTGAAGCTTTCTTT.

As concerns this clone: The junction and the germline gene differ at one end; a read error may be behind it. V gene TRBV4-3 combines with J gene TRBJ2-1; 7 nucleotides match TRBD2. This CDR3 contains 13 residues. The germline V gene has CDR1 LGHNA and CDR2 YSLEER. The chain's CDR3 is CASSQVSSGESVF. In DNA, the CDR3 is TGCGCCAGCAGCCAAGTGTCGAGCGGGGAGAGTGTCTTC.

The chain uses TRBV5-1 and TRBJ2-3; 8 positions match TRBD2. V trimming: 4 bases; J trimming: 6 bases; junction bases outside the gene matches: 10. This CDR3 has 15 residues. The V gene's germline CDR1 is SGHRS and CDR2 YFSETQ. CDR3 amino acids: CASSPYPSGGDTQYF. The CDR3, as DNA: TGCGCCAGCAGCCCCTACCCCAGCGGGGGCGATACGCAGTATTTT. Variable domain in full (rest from reference TRBV5-1 and TRBJ2-3): KAGVTQTPRYLIKTRGQQVTLSCSPISGHRSVSWYQQTPGQGLQFLFEYFSETQRNKGNFPGRFSGRQFSNSRSEMNVSTLELGDSALYLCASSPYPSGGDTQYFGPGTRLTVL.

The rearrangement uses TRBV4-3 and TRBJ2-3; D not resolved. The CDR3 is 17 residues long. CDR1 is LGHNA and CDR2 is YSLEER in the germline V gene. The V and J ends lost 0 bases and 2 bases respectively, with 15 bases between them. For the CDR3, the DNA is TGCGCCAGCAGCCAAGACCGTACCGGTGGGCTCACAGATACGCAGTATTTT. Residues: CASSQDRTGGLTDTQYF.

The chain combines TRBV6-2 or TRBV6-3 with TRBJ2-6; maybe TRBD2 (5 bases). This CDR3 contains 16 residues. Germline V gene sequence: CDR1 MNHEY, CDR2 SVGEGT. Trimming pared 5 bases from V and 0 bases from J, leaving 11 bases between. The CDR3 region is CASSQAVSSGANVLTF. CDR3 coding DNA: TGTGCCAGCAGTCAAGCGGTTAGCTCTGGGGCCAACGTCCTGACTTTC.

This CDR3 is CSAIEGPNEKLFF. In DNA, the CDR3 is TGCAGTGCTATTGAGGGGCCTAATGAAAAACTGTTTTTT. V is TRBV20-1 and J is TRBJ1-4; possibly TRBD1 for D (5 bases). Germline V gives CDR1 DFQATT, CDR2 SNEGSKA (reference sequence). CDR3 length: 13 residues. Trimming took off 4 bases at V and 3 bases at J, with 9 bases between the two ends.

This clone showed up just a few times. The V call is TRBV2, the J call TRBJ2-1, with D possibly being TRBD2 (5 bases). There are 14 residues in the CDR3. Trimming removed 3 bases at V and 5 bases at J, with 11 bases between. The germline gives CDR1 SNHLY, CDR2 FYNNEI. The CDR3 coding sequence is TGTGCCAGCAGTGACTCCGGGAAGAACAATGAGCAGTTCTTC. Residues: CASSDSGKNNEQFF.

This chain links TRBV29-1 with TRBJ2-1, with TRBD1 as a possible D gene (6 bases). With 1 base removed from V and 4 bases from J, the gap between germline ends came to 14 bases. This CDR3 is 15 amino acids long. Germline-derived CDR1 and CDR2 are SQVTM and ANQGSEA. The CDR3 region has the DNA TGCAGCGTTGAAGGAGGCAGGGGCCTTTACAATGAGCAGTTCTTC. Its protein product is CSVEGGRGLYNEQFF.

This sequence joins TRBV5-4 and TRBJ1-2, with D hard to call. Looked up from germline, CDR1 is SGHNT and CDR2 is YYREEE (reference sequence). This CDR3 spans 14 amino acids. The V end was cut by 1 base, the J end by 5 bases, with 12 bases between. The CDR3 is CASSLPEPHYGYTF. As DNA, the CDR3 is TGTGCCAGCAGCTTGCCGGAGCCGCATTATGGCTACACCTTC.

This clone was recorded once. The chain combines TRBV19 with TRBJ1-1; 8 bases align to TRBD1. Germline-derived CDR1 and CDR2 are LNHDA and SQIVND (reference sequence). V gave up 4 bases and J gave up 2 bases; unmatched junction bases: 6. The CDR3 runs to 15 residues. CDR3 in amino acids: CASSTPGGANTEAFF. The CDR3 DNA is TGTGCCAGTAGTACCCCAGGGGGCGCAAACACTGAAGCTTTCTTT.

The V and J genes are TRBV19 and TRBJ2-1, with D maybe TRBD2 (7 bases). The V gene lost 6 bases and the J gene lost 7 bases, with 22 bases spanning the gap. CDR1 and CDR2 from the germline V gene are LNHDA and SQIVND (reference sequence). CDR3 length: 16 residues. CDR3 in amino acids: CASSTRGRRADNEQFF. The CDR3 DNA follows: TGTGCCAGTAGCACGCGGGGGCGGCGAGCGGATAATGAGCAGTTCTTC.

The chain recombines TRBV4-1 with TRBJ1-6; 9 positions agree with TRBD1. CDR1 and CDR2 (germline): MGHRA, YSYEKL. The CDR3 sequence is 16 residues long. The V segment lost 4 bases and the J segment 7 bases; nucleotides outside the gene matches: 8. The chain's CDR3 is CASSPLGDRENSPLHF. The CDR3 DNA is TGCGCCAGCAGCCCACTCGGGGACAGGGAAAATTCACCCCTCCACTTT.

The chain links TRBV2 to TRBJ1-1; the D is unclear. The length of the CDR3 is 11 residues. Per the germline V gene, CDR1 is SNHLY and CDR2 is FYNNEI. V lost 9 bases and J 1 base, leaving 6 bases between the germline ends. The CDR3 here is CARGANTEAFF. The DNA of the CDR3 is TGTGCCAGGGGAGCGAACACTGAAGCTTTCTTT.

J is TRBJ2-1 and V is TRBV27, with D possibly TRBD2 on 6 matching bases. The germline V gene encodes CDR1 MNHEY and CDR2 SMNVEV (reference sequence). The CDR3 has 15 amino acids. V gave up 5 bases and J gave up 0 bases, with 11 bases separating them. CDR3 loop: CASSSGQSSYNEQFF. DNA for the CDR3: TGTGCCAGCAGTAGCGGGCAGTCCTCCTACAATGAGCAGTTCTTC.

This clone was seen only once. V usage is TRBV2 and J usage is TRBJ2-7; tentatively, D is TRBD1 (5 bases). V lost 4 bases and J lost 3, with 13 bases in between. CDR3 length equals 14 residues. CDR1 is SNHLY, CDR2 FYNNEI, per germline. The DNA of the CDR3 is TGTGCCAGCAGTGCTGGGGCCCCCATCTACGAGCAGTACTTC. As protein: CASSAGAPIYEQYF.

This chain uses TRBV15 with TRBJ2-1, with 7 bases lining up with TRBD1. The CDR3 length is 15 residues. V lost 5 bases to trimming and J lost 2 bases; unmatched junction nucleotides: 6. Germline CDR1 is LNHNV and CDR2 is YYDKDF (reference sequence). The CDR3 region is CATSAAGQAYNEQFF. In DNA form, the CDR3 reads TGTGCCACCAGCGCCGCCGGACAGGCCTACAATGAGCAGTTCTTC. The full variable domain, with the rest looked up from reference TRBV15 and TRBJ2-1, is DAMVIQNPRYQVTQFGKPVTLSCSQTLNHNVMYWYQQKSSQAPKLLFHYYDKDFNNEADTPDNFQSRRPNTSFCFLDIRSPGLGDTAMYLCATSAAGQAYNEQFFGPGTRLTVL.

This clone was seen only once. This chain links TRBV6-2 or TRBV6-3 with TRBJ2-6; D is uncertain. This CDR3 contains 15 residues. Deletions cut 4 bases from V and 0 bases from J, with 7 bases between. Germline assignment: CDR1 MNHEY and CDR2 SVGEGT. Here the CDR3 DNA reads TGTGCCAGCAGTTTCTTTTCCTCTGGGGCCAACGTCCTGACTTTC. Protein product: CASSFFSSGANVLTF.

The V gene is TRBV19, the J gene TRBJ2-2; tentatively, D is TRBD1 (5 bases). The CDR3 totals 13 residues. Trimming cost V 5 bases and J 7 bases, with 11 bases left between them. CDR1 and CDR2 (germline): LNHDA, SQIVND (reference sequence). This CDR3 reads CASSGLRGGELFF. DNA of the CDR3: TGTGCCAGTAGTGGGTTAAGGGGCGGGGAGCTGTTTTTT.

The rearrangement joins TRBV5-1 to TRBJ1-1; no clear D. CDR1 and CDR2 from the germline V gene are SGHRS and YFSETQ. The CDR3 has 13 amino acids. Trimming left V 0 bases short and J 0 bases short, with 3 bases between. CDR3 region: CASSLDLNTEAFF. The CDR3 nucleotides read TGCGCCAGCAGCTTGGACTTGAACACTGAAGCTTTCTTT.

J is TRBJ1-3 and V is TRBV4-2; D is undetermined. Germline lookup yields CDR1 LGHNA and CDR2 YNFKEQ. V gave up 0 bases and J gave up 0 bases, with 6 bases separating them. The CDR3 extends over 15 amino acids. The CDR3 nucleotides are TGTGCCAGCAGCCAAGAGGGCAACTCTGGAAACACCATATATTTT. Its protein is CASSQEGNSGNTIYF.

This clone was observed once. The chain couples TRBV11-2 to TRBJ1-2, with D possibly matching TRBD1 (5 bases). Germline V gives CDR1 SGHAT, CDR2 FQNNGV. Trimming stripped 5 bases from V and 1 base from J, with 17 bases between. The CDR3 is made up of 16 amino acids. The CDR3 sequence is CASSARVAVGNYGYTF. The CDR3, as DNA: TGTGCCAGCAGCGCCAGGGTTGCAGTGGGTAACTATGGCTACACCTTC.

CDR3 residues: CASSVGIGTGGYEQYF. In nucleotides, the CDR3 is TGTGCCAGCAGCGTAGGTATCGGGACAGGGGGCTACGAGCAGTACTTC. The chain carries TRBV9 and TRBJ2-7; 11 nucleotides agree with TRBD1. The J segment lost 3 bases and the V segment lost 0 bases, leaving 5 bases of the junction unmatched. Germline CDR1 SGDLS, CDR2 YYNGEE. The CDR3 runs to 16 residues.

V usage is TRBV7-3 and J usage is TRBJ1-3, with TRBD1 matching 9 bases. The CDR3 extends over 13 amino acids. In germline, CDR1 is SGHTA, CDR2 FQGTGA. The trim removed 4 bases at V and 9 bases at J, leaving 4 bases unmatched. Here the CDR3 reads CASSSTGGGTIYF. Here the CDR3 DNA reads TGTGCCAGCAGCTCAACAGGGGGCGGCACCATATATTTT.

This clone was detected only a few times. The V call is TRBV7-2, the J call TRBJ2-7; TRBD2 is a possible D gene (5 bases). Trimming stripped 4 bases from V and 6 bases from J, with 13 bases between. Germline V gene lookup returns CDR1 SGHTA and CDR2 FQGNSA. This CDR3 comprises 13 residues. The CDR3 sequence is CASSSRTFGEQYF. CDR3 DNA sequence: TGTGCCAGCAGCTCCCGGACTTTCGGCGAGCAGTACTTC.

The chain links TRBV4-1 to TRBJ2-5, with TRBD2 matching 7 bases. Per germline, CDR1 MGHRA and CDR2 YSYEKL. The V segment lost 6 bases and the J segment 5 bases; nucleotides outside the gene matches: 9. This CDR3 is built from 14 residues. The chain's CDR3 is CASSPPAGAETQYF. CDR3 coding DNA: TGCGCCAGCAGTCCGCCGGCGGGAGCGGAGACCCAGTACTTC.

This chain joins TRBV6-1 and TRBJ2-3; 10 bases match TRBD2. Germline-derived CDR1 and CDR2 are MNHNS and SASEGT. The junction had 7 bases not matched to a gene; V was cut back by 2 bases and J by 2 bases. This CDR3 is 17 amino acids long. In nucleotides, the CDR3 is TGTGCCAGCAGTGAAAGGAGGCTAGCGGGGGACACAGATACGCAGTATTTT. The encoded protein is CASSERRLAGDTDTQYF.

This sequence joins TRBV7-7 and TRBJ2-2; TRBD2 matches at 8 bases. V shed 8 bases, J shed 4 bases, and the junction held 6 bases outside the gene matches. The length of the CDR3 is 14 residues. Looked up from germline, CDR1 is SSHAT and CDR2 is FNYEAQ (reference sequence). The CDR3, as DNA: TGTGCCAGCGGGGCTAGCGGGCGCACCGGGGAGCTGTTTTTT. The encoded protein is CASGASGRTGELFF.